Presented here are 9 T cell receptor beta chains from one specimen sequenced in a study of cytomegalovirus exposure and HLA in healthy donors. The study ran its PCR with 60 Vbeta and 13 Jbeta primers. Produced via immunoSEQ multiplex PCR; TCRdb's table is partial and in-frame only. The sample has 150,000 to 200,000 clones; 79% are singletons. Source material: PBMCs. The origin of the receptors is a woman aged 25-40 years in good health and CMV-seropositive.

This sequence joins TRBV4-3 and TRBJ2-7; TRBD1 is a possible D gene (6 bases). CDR1 LGHNA and CDR2 YSLEER come from the germline V gene. The CDR3 contains 14 residues. The V and J ends lost 1 base and 5 bases respectively, with 12 bases between them. The CDR3 region is CASSQGPGADEQYF. Written as DNA, the CDR3 is TGCGCCAGCAGCCAAGGGCCAGGGGCAGACGAGCAGTACTTC.

CDR3 nucleotide sequence: TGTGCCAGCACCCGACTCGTTTCGCGGGAGTTGAATACGCAGTATTTT. Translated: CASTRLVSRELNTQYF. V usage is TRBV2 and J usage is TRBJ2-3, with TRBD2 matching over 7 bases. The CDR3 has 16 amino acids. CDR1 and CDR2 from the germline V gene are SNHLY and FYNNEI. The junction had 17 bases not matched to a gene; V was cut back by 7 bases and J by 7 bases.

The rearrangement joins TRBV4-3 to TRBJ1-1; weak D call: TRBD1 (5 bases). The CDR3 has 14 residues. The V and J ends lost 4 bases and 4 bases respectively, with 13 bases between them. The germline V gene encodes CDR1 LGHNA and CDR2 YSLEER. In DNA, the CDR3 is TGCGCCAGCAGCCCACTACGGAGGGGCACTGAAGCTTTCTTT. It specifies CASSPLRRGTEAFF.

The chain employs TRBV4-3 and TRBJ2-1; 14 bases are a match to TRBD2. V shed 2 bases, J shed 6 bases, and the junction held 6 bases outside the gene matches. CDR3 length equals 17 residues. Per the germline V gene, CDR1 is LGHNA and CDR2 is YSLEER. CDR3 protein: CASSQRPGTSGSNEQFF. The CDR3 DNA follows: TGCGCCAGCAGCCAACGACCCGGGACTAGCGGGAGCAATGAGCAGTTCTTC.

The chain combines TRBV29-1 with TRBJ2-1, with TRBD2 identical over 9 bases. CDR3 length: 14 residues. J gave up 3 bases and V 6 bases, and 6 bases lay outside the gene matches. The germline V gene encodes CDR1 SQVTM and CDR2 ANQGSEA. Here the CDR3 reads CSVCSGSLYNEQFF. For the CDR3, the DNA is TGCAGCGTCTGTAGCGGGAGCCTCTACAATGAGCAGTTCTTC.

The sample holds a few counts of this clone. The chain is built from TRBV6-6 and TRBJ2-5; D is possibly TRBD2 (5 bases). Trimming shortened V by 6 bases and J by 3 bases, and 14 bases separated the two germline ends. There are 14 residues in the CDR3. CDR1 MNHNY and CDR2 SVGAGI come from the germline V gene (reference sequence). The CDR3 protein is CASRYRGGEETQYF. CDR3 DNA sequence: TGTGCCAGCAGATACCGAGGAGGCGAAGAGACCCAGTACTTC.

J is TRBJ2-5 and V is TRBV2; the D gene is possibly TRBD2 (7 bases). V lost 0 bases, J lost 0 bases, and 20 bases lay in between. This CDR3 is built from 19 residues. Germline V gives CDR1 SNHLY, CDR2 FYNNEI. CDR3 region: CASSEARGGAGEDQETQYF. CDR3 bases: TGTGCCAGCAGTGAAGCTCGTGGGGGGGCGGGGGAAGACCAAGAGACCCAGTACTTC. Variable domain in full (rest from reference TRBV2 and TRBJ2-5): EPEVTQTPSHQVTQMGQEVILRCVPISNHLYFYWYRQILGQKVEFLVSFYNNEISEKSEIFDDQFSVERPDGSNFTLKIRSTKLEDSAMYFCASSEARGGAGEDQETQYFGPGTRLLVL.

This clone came up once. The genes are TRBV19 and TRBJ1-2; TRBD1 might be the D (5 bases). V dropped 6 bases and J dropped 7 bases, with 15 bases sitting between them. Per the germline V gene, CDR1 is LNHDA and CDR2 is SQIVND (reference sequence). The CDR3 is 13 residues long. CDR3 sequence reads: CASSQTVTGGYTF. The CDR3 region has the DNA TGTGCCAGTAGCCAGACAGTAACTGGTGGCTACACCTTC.

This chain uses TRBV27 with TRBJ2-1; 10 bases map to TRBD2. The V and J ends lost 3 bases and 3 bases, in that order; junction bases with no gene match: 8. The CDR3 runs 17 residues. Germline lookup yields CDR1 MNHEY and CDR2 SMNVEV (reference sequence). Written as DNA, the CDR3 is TGTGCCAGCAGTTTCCTAGCGGGAGAACCTCTCTACAATGAGCAGTTCTTC. Its translation is CASSFLAGEPLYNEQFF.